A selection of T cell receptor beta chains follows, all from one sample in a study of CD8+CD57+ T cells in acquired aplastic anemia. In TCRdb, the reads were re-called with MiXCR into one record per CDR3 protein. Among 180,000 or so distinct CDR3 sequences listed, under 50% were seen once. The sample was sorted CD4+, CD8+, or CD8+CD57+ T cells (not recorded which) from PBMCs. The receptors derive from a human donor with aplastic anemia. Each CDR3 is given without its conserved first and last residue. The order of the fields is V gene, J gene, clone size, CDR3 protein. A row's size may be missing; if present it is once, few, many or a size class.

TRBV19	TRBJ2-7	few	ASSRGDEQY
TRBV7-2	TRBJ1-3	.	ASSLERNTIY
TRBV4-1	TRBJ1-1	many	ASSQPGTGNTEAF
TRBV20-1	TRBJ2-5	many	SARDELRGETQY
TRBV19	TRBJ1-5	.	ASRDSDYSNQPQH
TRBV15	TRBJ1-4	.	ATSRDRVGEKLF
TRBV27	TRBJ2-1	many	ASSSSGRTSYNEQF
TRBV11-2	TRBJ1-6	.	ASSLERSPPH
TRBV12-5	TRBJ1-2	many	ASGLRHSNGYT
TRBV20-1	TRBJ1-2	.	SAVWGDYGYT
TRBV9	TRBJ1-2	medium-sized	ASSAQGGQNYGYT
TRBV11-1	TRBJ1-3	once	ASSLPGHSSGNTIY
TRBV7-2	TRBJ2-7	.	ASSRGGQTYERY
TRBV6-5	TRBJ2-1	.	ASSSSGLVYEQF
TRBV15	TRBJ2-5	few	ATSRDGGGKTQY
TRBV20-1	TRBJ1-2	.	SASSPRERDGYT
TRBV7-2	TRBJ1-4	few	ASSLGTGSTNEKLF
TRBV7-2	TRBJ1-6	many	ASSLVGSNSPLH
TRBV11-1	TRBJ2-7	few	ASSPRTGKGTYEQY
TRBV7-8	TRBJ1-6	.	ASSFSGGGNSPLH
TRBV12-3/TRBV12-4	TRBJ2-5	few	ASSRGDGETQY
TRBV11-2	TRBJ2-2	many	ASSLITGGRRTGELF
TRBV5-1	TRBJ1-2	once	ASSPGQGPAYGYT
TRBV5-1	TRBJ1-2	.	ASSAEQGMANYGYT
TRBV15	TRBJ2-2	.	ATSRDRGGIGELF
TRBV7-2	TRBJ2-5	many	ASSSTGLGQETQY
TRBV20-1	TRBJ2-2	.	SATGELF
TRBV10-3	TRBJ1-1	.	AIKGGSTEAF
TRBV25-1	TRBJ1-4	few	ASSEFGREVDEKLF
TRBV6-1	TRBJ2-7	.	ASSSQAGSEQY
TRBV27	TRBJ1-6	few	ASSLGFQNSPLH
TRBV9	TRBJ2-3	.	ASSVLGTNGVEGTDTQY
TRBV2	TRBJ2-3	.	ASMDQGTDTQY
TRBV14	TRBJ1-2	.	ASSQSLGGYGYT
TRBV29-1	TRBJ1-2	.	SVELDRGYGYT
TRBV2	TRBJ2-1	.	ASSVRRDQIEQF
TRBV7-9	TRBJ1-1	.	ASSYEVGKAF
TRBV13	TRBJ2-7	many	ASSRRQGYEQY
TRBV29-1	TRBJ2-1	.	SVGTSGSLYNEQF
TRBV2	TRBJ2-1	once	ASVEGTSSYNEQF
TRBV12-3/TRBV12-4	TRBJ2-2	.	ASSFLRTGGPGELF
TRBV5-1	TRBJ2-7	.	ASSSTTTRRGQGQY
TRBV5-1	TRBJ2-2	many	ASSLGGTGELF
TRBV7-8	TRBJ1-1	once	ASSSKPEEAF
TRBV25-1	TRBJ2-5	many	ASRETGTGTQY
TRBV9	TRBJ1-2	.	ASSVGGTGLGNYGYT
TRBV5-1	TRBJ1-6	.	ASRDSDNSPLH
TRBV4-2	TRBJ2-1	.	ASSLSGGALSEQF
TRBV19	TRBJ1-2	.	ASSMEGNYGYT
TRBV29-1	TRBJ2-1	.	SVVLAGSSYNEQF
TRBV29-1	TRBJ1-2	.	SVEDRQGVSYGYT
TRBV10-3	TRBJ1-4	.	AISGGTGNEKLF
TRBV20-1	TRBJ2-3	many	SAILLGGGTDTQY
TRBV19	TRBJ1-3	.	ASTPSQWDSGSTIY
TRBV2	TRBJ2-3	few	ATRLAGPDTQY
TRBV20-1	TRBJ1-5	.	SARVPETGQPQH
TRBV12-3/TRBV12-4	TRBJ1-6	many	ASSFWLGNSPLH
TRBV24-1	TRBJ2-5	.	ATSVGGPETQY
TRBV24-1	TRBJ2-1	many	ATSDSTTSGGRNNEQF
TRBV6-1	TRBJ1-2	many	ASSLGDRDYGYT